Each of the 15 T cell receptor beta chains below was sequenced from the same sample in a study of blood T cell repertoires in COVID-19. Assay: immunoSEQ multiplex PCR; the TCRdb copy retains only in-frame clones and omits some. The data hold 200,000 to 300,000 clones, with approximately 84% observed a single time. Source material: peripheral blood. Receptors originate from a man aged 45 to 65 with acute or convalescent COVID-19.

In its sample, this clone was seen a few times. The genes are TRBV4-1 and TRBJ1-1; 8 bases are a match to TRBD1. Germline V gene lookup returns CDR1 MGHRA and CDR2 YSYEKL. Trimming took 0 bases from V and 1 from J; bases not matched to a gene: 4. This CDR3 has 16 residues. The CDR3 here is CASSQDFDRGNTEAFF. CDR3 sequence (DNA): TGCGCCAGCAGCCAAGATTTCGACAGGGGGAACACTGAAGCTTTCTTT.

The rearrangement uses TRBV6-6 and TRBJ2-5; TRBD2 agrees at 9 bases. This CDR3 is built from 15 residues. Germline loops: CDR1 MNHNY, CDR2 SVGAGI (reference sequence). Losses at the gene ends were 5 bases for V and 5 bases for J; bases not matched to a gene: 9. CDR3 in amino acids: CASSLRLAEGETQYF. In DNA form, the CDR3 reads TGTGCCAGCAGTCTAAGACTAGCGGAGGGGGAGACCCAGTACTTC.

This chain links TRBV29-1 with TRBJ2-7; weak D call: TRBD1 (5 bases). The CDR3 extends over 12 amino acids. The germline V gene has CDR1 SQVTM and CDR2 ANQGSEA. Trimming removed 4 bases from V and 2 bases from J, with 9 bases in between. CDR3 residues: CSVGQWTYEQYF. CDR3 coding DNA: TGCAGCGTTGGACAGTGGACCTACGAGCAGTACTTC.

The rearrangement uses TRBV21-1 and TRBJ2-7; the tabulated D call, TRBD2, remains unverified against the DNA. TRBV21-1 is reported as a pseudogene. This CDR3 has 14 amino acids. CDR3: CASSRQAGVHEQYF. The DNA of the CDR3 is TGTGCCAGCAGCCGCCAGGCCGGGGTCCACGAGCAGTACTTC.

With respect to this clone: Sequence at one end of the junction differs from germline and may be a read error. This chain uses TRBV5-6 with TRBJ2-7, with 8 bases identical to TRBD1. CDR3 length: 12 amino acids. The germline gives CDR1 SGHDT, CDR2 YYEEEE. This chain's CDR3 is CASTLGNRGSCF. Here the CDR3 DNA reads TGTGCCAGCACCTTGGGAAACAGGGGGTCTTGCTTC. Combining the CDR3 with reference TRBV5-6 and TRBJ2-7 gives the whole variable domain DAGVTQSPTHLIKTRGQQVTLRCSPKSGHDTVSWYQQALGQGPQFIFQYYEEEERQRGNFPDRFSGHQFPNYSSELNVNALLLGDSALYLCASTLGNRGSCFGPGTRLTVT.

The rearrangement links TRBV25-1 to TRBJ1-2; tentatively, D is TRBD1 (6 bases). Germline assignment: CDR1 MGHDK and CDR2 SYGVNS. V shed 5 bases and J shed 2 bases, with 15 bases lying between them. The CDR3 runs 15 residues. Here the CDR3 DNA reads TGTGCCAGCAGTCGGTCGGGAGGGACAAACTATGGCTACACCTTC. Amino acid sequence: CASSRSGGTNYGYTF.

CDR3 residues: CAIRAAGADYGYTF. The CDR3 DNA follows: TGTGCCATCAGAGCGGCAGGGGCCGACTATGGCTACACCTTC. This chain connects TRBV10-3 to TRBJ1-2, with a tentative D call TRBD1 (6 bases). CDR1 and CDR2 (germline): ENHRY, SYGVKD. Trimming stripped 6 bases from V and 3 bases from J, with 14 bases between. This CDR3 spans 14 amino acids.

The chain uses TRBV27 and TRBJ1-4; TRBD1 matches at 7 bases. Germline CDR1 reads MNHEY; CDR2 reads SMNVEV (reference sequence). V lost 5 bases and J lost 7; bases outside the gene matches: 10. The length of the CDR3 is 15 residues. CDR3 sequence (DNA): TGTGCCAGCAGTCCGCGACAGGGTAGAGGTGAAAAACTGTTTTTT. Translated: CASSPRQGRGEKLFF.

This chain uses TRBV5-8 with TRBJ2-5; possibly TRBD1 for D (5 bases). Trimming removed 4 bases at V and 1 base at J, with 14 bases between. The length of the CDR3 is 15 residues. CDR1 is SGHTS and CDR2 is YDEGEE in the germline V gene. This CDR3 is CASSRGRVPQETQYF. The CDR3 bases are TGTGCCAGCAGCCGCGGCAGGGTTCCCCAAGAGACCCAGTACTTC.

The V gene is TRBV7-9, the J gene TRBJ2-7; 7 positions match TRBD1. The CDR3 spans 14 residues. Looked up from germline, CDR1 is SEHNR and CDR2 is FQNEAQ (reference sequence). Trimming removed 5 bases from V and 3 bases from J; junction bases left unmatched: 7. CDR3 nucleotide sequence: TGTGCCAGCAGCCCAACAGGGGCGGGCTACGAGCAGTACTTC. It is translated as CASSPTGAGYEQYF.

The V call is TRBV15, the J call TRBJ1-5, with 12 bases matching TRBD1. CDR3 size: 16 residues. CDR1 and CDR2 (germline): LNHNV, YYDKDF (reference sequence). The V gene end was trimmed by 1 base and the J gene end by 4 bases; junction bases not matched to a gene: 2. The DNA of the CDR3 is TGTGCCACCAGCAGAGGGGGACAGGGGGCGAATCAGCCCCAGCATTTT. As protein: CATSRGGQGANQPQHF.

The sample holds one count of this clone. This chain joins TRBV5-1 and TRBJ2-1, with D possibly matching TRBD1 (6 bases). The germline V gene encodes CDR1 SGHRS and CDR2 YFSETQ. This CDR3 is 15 amino acids long. The V end was cut by 4 bases, the J end by 0 bases, with 11 bases between. The CDR3 DNA reads TGCGCCAGCAGCCATCGGGACACCTCCTACAATGAGCAGTTCTTC. It translates to CASSHRDTSYNEQFF. The whole variable domain, remainder taken from reference TRBV5-1 and TRBJ2-1, is KAGVTQTPRYLIKTRGQQVTLSCSPISGHRSVSWYQQTPGQGLQFLFEYFSETQRNKGNFPGRFSGRQFSNSRSEMNVSTLELGDSALYLCASSHRDTSYNEQFFGPGTRLTVL.

This chain joins TRBV15 and TRBJ2-3; 10 bases map to TRBD1. Germline CDR1 reads LNHNV; CDR2 reads YYDKDF (reference sequence). The CDR3 has 16 amino acids. J lost 7 bases, V lost 0 bases, and 7 bases had no gene match. The CDR3 DNA is TGTGCCACCAGCAGAGATGTAGGGACAGGGGCTCATACGCAGTATTTT. It encodes CATSRDVGTGAHTQYF.

The sample holds one count of this clone. The rearrangement uses TRBV7-9 and TRBJ2-4; 9 positions agree with TRBD1. Looked up from germline, CDR1 is SEHNR and CDR2 is FQNEAQ (reference sequence). The CDR3 covers 18 residues. V dropped 5 bases and J dropped 0; count of bases not matched to a gene: 11. CDR3: CASSAPGQGSEAKNIQYF. DNA of the CDR3: TGTGCCAGCAGCGCCCCGGGACAGGGTTCCGAAGCCAAAAACATTCAGTACTTC.

The rearrangement uses TRBV4-2 and TRBJ2-7, with TRBD2 identical over 10 bases. Germline V lookup: CDR1 LGHNA, CDR2 YNFKEQ. J lost 2 bases, V lost 3 bases, and 10 bases had no gene match. The CDR3 consists of 17 residues. CDR3 sequence: CASSQPTAGGSAYEQYF. In DNA, the CDR3 is TGTGCCAGCAGCCAGCCTACAGCGGGGGGGTCGGCCTACGAGCAGTACTTC.